The sample holds a few counts of the clone carrying this T cell receptor beta chain. Its specificity is unknown. TCRdb re-called the 5' RACE reads with MiXCR, one entry per CDR3 protein. The sample carries approximately 60,000 distinct CDR3 sequences, roughly 10% recorded once. V lost 3 bases and J lost 4, with 7 bases in between. Germline-derived CDR1 and CDR2 are SGHAT and FQDESV (reference sequence). CDR3 size: 13 residues. These data originate in a study of T-cell memory formation after mild COVID-19. Study findings and constraints: Whether second-wave clones peaking at day 37 were SARS-CoV-2 specific went unconfirmed.

This sequence originates from a man in his late teens or twenties who had mild COVID-19 (a few samples of this study predate the infection). Cell type and time point are not known. The specimen was PBMCs or a T cell subset sorted from them (not recorded which). V gene TRBV11-1 combines with J gene TRBJ2-1, with D unclear. CDR3 nucleotides: TGTGCCAGCAGCTTCAGACCTTACAATGAGCAGTTCTTC. Its translation is CASSFRPYNEQFF.